The 25 T cell receptor beta chains given below trace back to one sample, sequenced in a study of identical twins listed by TCRdb under 2016. The library was prepared using 5' RACE. Sequencing used an Illumina HiSeq 2000. TCRdb reanalyzed the raw reads on its own, using fastp at Q25 for trimming and MiXCR for clone calling, and kept in-frame beta chains. Each CDR3 protein appears once, grouped with its most common genes and DNA. In this sample the table shows about 390,000 distinct CDR3 sequences, 7% to 9.5% of which occur a single time. Approximately 8.9% of the sample lies in the top ten. Sequenced input: naive T cells sorted from blood. This specimen's cell subset or site label, per the study, means: cells isolated with a human naive T-cell isolation kit. The source of these receptors is a woman aged 50 to 60 in good health.

This clonotype showed up just a few times. This chain links TRBV5-1 with TRBJ2-5; 11 nucleotides line up with TRBD2. This CDR3 has 15 amino acids. V shed 5 bases and J 2 bases; nucleotides not matched to a gene: 5. The germline V gene has CDR1 SGHRS and CDR2 YFSETQ. The CDR3 nucleotides read TGCGCCAGCAGGAGGACTAGCGGGTGGCAAGAGACCCAGTACTTC. This sequence encodes CASRRTSGWQETQYF. The complete variable domain, with remaining parts taken from reference TRBV5-1 and TRBJ2-5, reads KAGVTQTPRYLIKTRGQQVTLSCSPISGHRSVSWYQQTPGQGLQFLFEYFSETQRNKGNFPGRFSGRQFSNSRSEMNVSTLELGDSALYLCASRRTSGWQETQYFGPGTRLLVL.

This clonotype has just a few counts. V gene TRBV5-1 combines with J gene TRBJ2-7, with D perhaps matching TRBD1 or TRBD2 (5 bases each). Germline values: CDR1 SGHRS, CDR2 YFSETQ. The ends were cut back, 0 bases at V and 0 bases at J, with 7 bases in the middle. The CDR3 spans 14 residues. The CDR3 DNA reads TGCGCCAGCAGCTTGGCGGGGCACTCCTACGAGCAGTACTTC. Its protein is CASSLAGHSYEQYF.

J is TRBJ1-1 and V is TRBV3-1, with 9 bases matching TRBD1. V was clipped by 5 bases and J by 4 bases; unmatched bases: 8. The length of the CDR3 is 15 residues. Looked up from germline, CDR1 is LGHDT and CDR2 is YNNKEL (reference sequence). The DNA of the CDR3 is TGTGCCAGCAGCAGACTAGACAGGGGGGCCACTGAAGCTTTCTTT. Its protein is CASSRLDRGATEAFF.

This chain links TRBV11-2 with TRBJ2-7, with D tentatively TRBD1 or TRBD2 (5 bases each). Germline V CDR1 and CDR2: SGHAT, FQNNGV. V lost 1 base and J lost 1, with 11 bases in between. There are 15 residues in the CDR3. The CDR3 region has the DNA TGTGCCAGCAGCTTAGGGGGGAGTGGATCCTACGAGCAGTACGTC. It specifies CASSLGGSGSYEQYV.

The chain links TRBV24-1 to TRBJ2-7, with D perhaps given as TRBD1 or TRBD2 (5 bases each). The CDR3 spans 14 residues. V was trimmed by 4 bases and J by 2 bases, leaving 11 bases between them. The V gene's germline CDR1 is KGHDR and CDR2 SFDVKD. The CDR3: CATSEPGTPYEQYF. In DNA, the CDR3 is TGTGCCACCAGTGAGCCCGGGACCCCCTACGAGCAGTACTTC.

The V and J genes are TRBV12-3 or TRBV12-4 and TRBJ2-7; D not resolved. V dropped 0 bases and J dropped 5 bases, with 8 bases sitting between them. CDR3 size: 13 residues. CDR3: CASSLAGRHEQYF. As DNA, the CDR3 is TGTGCCAGCAGTTTAGCTGGCAGACACGAGCAGTACTTC.

The chain recombines TRBV18 with TRBJ2-7, with no clear D. There are 13 residues in the CDR3. CDR1 is KGHSH, CDR2 LQKENI, per germline. CDR3 residues: CASSPQSSNEQYV. The CDR3 bases are TGTGCCAGCTCACCACAGAGCTCCAACGAGCAGTACGTC.

The chain has TRBV5-1 and TRBJ2-7, with 9 bases identical to TRBD2. Germline V lookup: CDR1 SGHRS, CDR2 YFSETQ. The CDR3 extends over 15 amino acids. Trimming took 5 bases from V and 5 from J; bases not matched to a gene: 11. CDR3 in amino acids: CASRGSGRSFDEQYF. In DNA form, the CDR3 reads TGCGCCAGCAGGGGTAGCGGGAGAAGTTTCGACGAGCAGTACTTC. The whole variable domain, filled in from reference TRBV5-1 and TRBJ2-7, reads KAGVTQTPRYLIKTRGQQVTLSCSPISGHRSVSWYQQTPGQGLQFLFEYFSETQRNKGNFPGRFSGRQFSNSRSEMNVSTLELGDSALYLCASRGSGRSFDEQYFGPGTRLTVT.

The chain carries TRBV20-1 and TRBJ2-1; TRBD2 agrees at 14 bases. V lost 5 bases and J lost 10; bases outside the gene matches: 7. Germline loops: CDR1 DFQATT, CDR2 SNEGSKA (reference sequence). The CDR3 is 14 amino acids. The CDR3 is CSAVPGLAGAEQFF. The DNA for the CDR3 is TGCAGTGCTGTGCCGGGACTAGCGGGAGCGGAGCAGTTCTTC.

In this sample, this clonotype turned up a few times. The CDR3 region has the DNA TGCGCCAGCAGCTCTCTAGCGGGAGGGCCTGGCACAGATACGCAGTATTTT. Translating gives CASSSLAGGPGTDTQYF. This chain joins TRBV5-1 and TRBJ2-3; 12 bases line up with TRBD2. CDR3 length: 17 amino acids. V lost 3 bases and J lost 1; bases outside the gene matches: 6. Germline CDR1 and CDR2: SGHRS and YFSETQ.

This clonotype showed up many times. The V and J genes are TRBV12-3 or TRBV12-4 and TRBJ1-5; D is perhaps TRBD1 (5 bases). V lost 2 bases, J lost 1 base, and 6 bases lay in between. The CDR3 runs to 14 residues. Here the CDR3 DNA reads TGTGCCAGCAGTTTATGGGGGAGCAATCAGCCCCAGCATTTT. It specifies CASSLWGSNQPQHF.

This sequence joins TRBV20-1 and TRBJ1-1, with 7 bases that match TRBD1. This CDR3 has 13 amino acids. Germline assignment: CDR1 DFQATT and CDR2 SNEGSKA (reference sequence). Trimming at V came to 8 bases and at J to 3 bases, leaving 9 bases not matched to a gene. The CDR3 region is CSRTGAWDTEAFF. For the CDR3, the DNA is TGCAGTCGCACAGGGGCGTGGGACACTGAAGCTTTCTTT.

About this clonotype itself: An end of the junction does not agree with germline; a read error may underlie this. The gene calls are TRBV4-1 and TRBJ2-5; 8 nucleotides line up with TRBD1. Germline loops: CDR1 MGHRA, CDR2 YSYEKL. The CDR3 extends over 16 amino acids. The CDR3 spells CASSQAVRRGQGTQYF. CDR3 sequence (DNA): TGCGCCAGCAGCCAAGCCGTCCGCAGGGGGCAAGGGACCCAGTACTTC.

This clonotype was seen many times. The V and J genes are TRBV11-2 and TRBJ2-1; a weak D match, TRBD2 (5 bases). V was cut by 7 bases and J by 0 bases, with 13 bases left in between. CDR1 SGHAT and CDR2 FQNNGV come from the germline V gene. This CDR3 comprises 15 residues. CDR3 residues: CASNLGDSSYNEQFF. The CDR3 DNA is TGTGCCAGCAACCTCGGGGATAGCTCCTACAATGAGCAGTTCTTC.

This chain joins TRBV7-3 and TRBJ2-1, with a possible D match to TRBD2 (6 bases). The CDR3 sequence is 15 residues long. V gave up 5 bases and J gave up 7 bases, with 18 bases separating them. From germline, CDR1 is SGHTA and CDR2 FQGTGA. CDR3 loop: CASSPEGTGKNEQFF. The CDR3, as DNA: TGTGCCAGCAGCCCGGAGGGGACTGGGAAAAATGAGCAGTTCTTC.

This clonotype was observed at least ten times. V is TRBV10-3 and J is TRBJ1-5; D may be TRBD1 (5 bases). Germline assignment: CDR1 ENHRY and CDR2 SYGVKD. This CDR3 region has 16 residues. The germline V and J ends were trimmed by 3 bases and 5 bases, with 17 bases remaining between them. CDR3 protein: CAISETSRDRYQPQHF. The CDR3 coding sequence is TGTGCCATCAGTGAAACCTCCCGGGACCGGTATCAGCCCCAGCATTTT.

The CDR3 region is CASSTHGAANTEAFF. The CDR3 nucleotides read TGTGCCAGCAGTACCCACGGGGCGGCGAACACTGAAGCTTTCTTT. The rearrangement uses TRBV6-5 and TRBJ1-1; tentatively, D is TRBD1 (5 bases). The CDR3 is 15 residues long. Germline CDR1 and CDR2: MNHEY and SVGAGI. Trimming removed 5 bases at V and 1 base at J, with 14 bases between.

In its sample, this clonotype was seen many times. Without the conserved terminal phenylalanine or tryptophan, this CDR3 likely stems from a read error. This chain uses TRBV24-1 with TRBJ2-2, with D unclear. V lost 2 bases and J lost 4, with 4 bases in between. CDR3 size: 13 residues. CDR1 and CDR2 from the germline V gene are KGHDR and SFDVKD. DNA for the CDR3: TGTGCCACCAGTGATTACATCACCGGGGAGCTGTTTCTT. It specifies CATSDYITGELFL.

In its sample, this clonotype was seen a few times. The rearrangement joins TRBV24-1 to TRBJ2-1, with 8 positions matching TRBD1. Trimming removed 1 base from V and 5 bases from J; junction bases left unmatched: 3. The CDR3 sequence is 15 residues long. The germline CDR1 and CDR2 sequences are KGHDR and SFDVKD. The CDR3 protein is CATSDLTQGDNEQFF. The CDR3 DNA reads as TGTGCCACCAGTGATTTAACACAGGGGGACAATGAGCAGTTCTTC.

The chain uses TRBV27 and TRBJ2-2, with TRBD1 identical over 10 bases. CDR3 length: 15 residues. V lost 6 bases to trimming and J lost 5 bases; unmatched junction nucleotides: 6. Germline V gives CDR1 MNHEY, CDR2 SMNVEV (reference sequence). DNA of the CDR3: TGTGCCAGCAGACCGGGACAGGGGTTTACCGGGGAGCTGTTTTTT. Residues: CASRPGQGFTGELFF.

The J gene is TRBJ2-2, the V gene TRBV18; D might be TRBD1 (5 bases). CDR1 is KGHSH and CDR2 is LQKENI in the germline V gene. CDR3 length: 15 residues. V was trimmed by 6 bases and J by 0 bases, leaving 11 bases between them. CDR3: CASSPDRSNTGELFF. In DNA form, the CDR3 reads TGTGCCAGCTCCCCCGACAGATCGAACACCGGGGAGCTGTTTTTT.

The chain combines TRBV16 with TRBJ2-6; TRBD1 is a possible D gene (6 bases). The V end was cut by 4 bases, the J end by 12 bases, with 16 bases between. The CDR3 covers 14 residues. Germline V gives CDR1 KGHSY, CDR2 FQNENV. The CDR3 DNA follows: TGTGCCAGCAGCCTTCGGACAGCTGCGGGCGTCCTGACTTTC. This encodes CASSLRTAAGVLTF.

In this sample, this clonotype turned up a few times. This chain uses TRBV4-1 with TRBJ2-3; TRBD2 aligns across 10 bases. Germline V gene data show CDR1 as MGHRA and CDR2 as YSYEKL. V dropped 7 bases and J dropped 1; count of bases not matched to a gene: 8. The CDR3 spans 16 residues. CDR3 sequence (DNA): TGCGCCAGCAAATTAGCGGGAGGTCCCGGCACAGATACGCAGTATTTT. Protein: CASKLAGGPGTDTQYF.

This rearrangement joins TRBV12-3 or TRBV12-4 to TRBJ2-7; D is unresolved. The CDR3 is 12 residues long. The ends were cut back, 6 bases at V and 2 bases at J, with 8 bases in the middle. Here the CDR3 DNA reads TGTGCCAGCAGCCTTCCGCCCTACGAGCAGTACGTC. It encodes CASSLPPYEQYV.

This clonotype has more than one count but fewer than ten. The CDR3 here is CASSPYRDRKNIQYF. The CDR3 DNA sequence: TGTGCCAGCAGCCCCTATAGGGACAGAAAAAACATTCAGTACTTC. The chain carries TRBV11-3 and TRBJ2-4, with TRBD1 identical over 7 bases. CDR1 is SGHNT and CDR2 is YENEEA in the germline V gene. The V and J ends lost 5 bases and 4 bases, in that order; junction bases with no gene match: 8. The CDR3 length is 15 residues.